What follows is one T cell receptor beta chain and its context. This sample is part of a study of cytomegalovirus exposure and HLA in healthy donors. Study background: Out of 398 genotyped donors, around 80% belonged to the Caucasian-associated ancestry cluster.

The CDR3 sequence is 15 residues long. CDR1 and CDR2 from the germline V gene are SEHNR and FQNEAQ (reference sequence). Trimming cost V 3 bases and J 3 bases, with 12 bases left between them. PCR was performed using 60 Vbeta and 13 Jbeta primers. Authors' methods: Later, an analysis found about 83 million unique TCR beta chains, and around 12 million of these were shared. Sequencing was performed with immunoSEQ multiplex PCR; in TCRdb, only in-frame clones are kept and a portion is missing. D and trimming come from the DNA, and the V and J calls and clone size come from that table. This table has under 200,000 clones, around 80% appearing once.

V and J are TRBV7-9 and TRBJ2-1, with D possibly matching TRBD2 (6 bases). This sequence was found in a human donor in good health. The material sequenced was PBMCs. CDR3 in DNA: TGTGCCAGCAGCTTGGCTAGCGCCTACTACAATGAGCAGTTCTTC. Protein: CASSLASAYYNEQFF. The whole variable domain, filled in from reference TRBV7-9 and TRBJ2-1, reads DTGVSQNPRHKITKRGQNVTFRCDPISEHNRLYWYRQTLGQGPEFLTYFQNEAQLEKSRLLSDRFSAERPKGSFSTLEIQRTEQGDSAMYLCASSLASAYYNEQFFGPGTRLTVL.